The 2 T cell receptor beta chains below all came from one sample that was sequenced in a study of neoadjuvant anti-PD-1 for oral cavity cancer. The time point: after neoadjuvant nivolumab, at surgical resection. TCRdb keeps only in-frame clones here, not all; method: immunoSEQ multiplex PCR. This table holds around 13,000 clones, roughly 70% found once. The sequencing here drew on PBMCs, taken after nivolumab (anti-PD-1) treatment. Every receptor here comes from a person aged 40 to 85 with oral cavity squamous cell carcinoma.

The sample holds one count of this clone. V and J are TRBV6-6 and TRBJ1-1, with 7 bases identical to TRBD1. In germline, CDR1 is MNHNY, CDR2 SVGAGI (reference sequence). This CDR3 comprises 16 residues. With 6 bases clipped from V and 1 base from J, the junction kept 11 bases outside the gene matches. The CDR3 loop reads CASSSGTALRNTEAFF. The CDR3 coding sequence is TGTGCCAGCAGCTCCGGGACAGCTTTGAGGAACACTGAAGCTTTCTTT.

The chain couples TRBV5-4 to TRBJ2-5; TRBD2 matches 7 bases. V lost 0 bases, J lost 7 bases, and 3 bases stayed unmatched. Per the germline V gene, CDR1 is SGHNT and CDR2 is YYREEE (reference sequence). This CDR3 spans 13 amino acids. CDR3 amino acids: CASSLEGEGTQYF. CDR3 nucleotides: TGTGCCAGCAGCTTGGAAGGGGAGGGGACCCAGTACTTC.